These 27 T cell receptor beta chains were sequenced from one sample in a study of blood T cell repertoires in COVID-19. Using immunoSEQ multiplex PCR, the repertoire was profiled, and TCRdb retains in-frame clones only, with some absent. The sample has just over 300,000 clones; 90% are singletons. The sample comprised PBMCs or T cells enriched from blood (not recorded which). Receptors originate from a woman in her late teens or twenties with acute COVID-19.

The table lists this clone with a count of one. V gene TRBV6-5 combines with J gene TRBJ2-2, with 11 positions matching TRBD2. The germline CDR1 and CDR2 sequences are MNHEY and SVGAGI. CDR3 size: 14 residues. Germline trimming cut 8 bases from V and 7 bases from J; bases unmatched to any gene: 6. As DNA, the CDR3 is TGTGCCAGCTATACTGGGACTAGCGGCGGGGAGCTGTTTTTT. It is translated as CASYTGTSGGELFF.

This chain connects TRBV28 to TRBJ2-7; 7 bases line up with TRBD1. The CDR3 extends over 13 amino acids. Germline CDR1 and CDR2: MDHEN and SYDVKM. J gave up 3 bases and V 5 bases, and 4 bases lay outside the gene matches. The CDR3 spells CASSKGQSYEQYF. The CDR3 nucleotides read TGTGCCAGCAGTAAGGGACAGAGCTACGAGCAGTACTTC.

The chain combines TRBV11-1 with TRBJ2-7; 9 bases align to TRBD1. The CDR3 totals 14 residues. Germline CDR1 is SGHAT and CDR2 is FQDESV (reference sequence). The ends lost 4 bases at V and 4 bases at J; junction bases unmatched: 5. The CDR3 spells CASSSGTGLYEQYF. The DNA for the CDR3 is TGTGCCAGCAGCTCCGGGACAGGGCTGTACGAGCAGTACTTC.

This sequence joins TRBV7-9 and TRBJ2-7; 12 nucleotides agree with TRBD2. CDR1 and CDR2 (germline): SEHNR, FQNEAQ (reference sequence). This CDR3 contains 16 residues. Trimming took 1 base from V and 2 from J; bases not matched to a gene: 3. CDR3 sequence reads: CASSLVRLAGAYEQYF. The CDR3 DNA reads as TGTGCCAGCAGCTTAGTGAGACTAGCGGGAGCCTACGAGCAGTACTTC.

In its sample, this clone was seen a few times. This chain connects TRBV4-1 to TRBJ1-4; TRBD1 matches 9 bases. CDR3 size: 16 residues. Losses at the gene ends were 0 bases for V and 4 bases for J; bases not matched to a gene: 3. CDR1 and CDR2 (germline): MGHRA, YSYEKL. CDR3 nucleotide sequence: TGCGCCAGCAGCCAAGATAGGGACAGGGTTAATGAAAAACTGTTTTTT. This gives the protein CASSQDRDRVNEKLFF.

V gene TRBV5-4 combines with J gene TRBJ2-3; D possibly corresponds to TRBD2 (7 bases). The CDR3 extends over 16 amino acids. The V gene lost 4 bases and the J gene lost 3 bases, with 18 bases spanning the gap. Germline-derived CDR1 and CDR2 are SGHNT and YYREEE (reference sequence). The CDR3 DNA reads as TGTGCCAGCAGCATCCCGACGGGGGGCGCAACAGATACGCAGTATTTT. This translates into CASSIPTGGATDTQYF.

The chain links TRBV5-1 to TRBJ1-4; D might be TRBD1 (6 bases). This CDR3 region has 16 residues. The V and J ends lost 5 bases and 4 bases respectively, with 18 bases between them. The germline CDR1 and CDR2 sequences are SGHRS and YFSETQ. CDR3 bases: TGCGCCAGCAGTCCCGAGACAGGAAGAAGTAATGAAAAACTGTTTTTT. The encoded protein is CASSPETGRSNEKLFF.

The chain links TRBV30 to TRBJ1-4; no clear D. The CDR3 contains 14 residues. Trimming left V 1 base short and J 4 bases short, with 10 bases between. The germline CDR1 and CDR2 sequences are GTSNPN and SVGIG (reference sequence). The CDR3 DNA reads TGTGCCTGGAGTGGAACGGTATATAATGAAAAACTGTTTTTT. It specifies CAWSGTVYNEKLFF.

This chain links TRBV2 with TRBJ1-2; TRBD1 aligns across 7 bases. Trimming took 3 bases from V and 3 from J; bases not matched to a gene: 4. Germline-derived CDR1 and CDR2 are SNHLY and FYNNEI. This CDR3 spans 14 amino acids. Here the CDR3 DNA reads TGTGCCAGCAGTGAGGGGGACAGCTACTATGGCTACACCTTC. The encoded protein is CASSEGDSYYGYTF.

The chain employs TRBV5-1 and TRBJ2-7; TRBD1 is a possible D gene (6 bases). This CDR3 region has 16 residues. CDR1 is SGHRS and CDR2 is YFSETQ in the germline V gene. V was cut by 0 bases and J by 5 bases, with 18 bases left in between. CDR3 bases: TGCGCCAGCAGCTTGGTACTGGGGGCGAAGTTCCACGAGCAGTACTTC. Residues: CASSLVLGAKFHEQYF. Full variable domain (remainder filled in from reference TRBV5-1 and TRBJ2-7): KAGVTQTPRYLIKTRGQQVTLSCSPISGHRSVSWYQQTPGQGLQFLFEYFSETQRNKGNFPGRFSGRQFSNSRSEMNVSTLELGDSALYLCASSLVLGAKFHEQYFGPGTRLTVT.

The chain combines TRBV23-1 with TRBJ2-7, with D hard to call. TRBV23-1 is recorded as an ORF, its role being uncertain. The V end was cut by 1 base, the J end by 3 bases, with 7 bases between. The CDR3 is 13 amino acids. The CDR3 DNA sequence: TGCGCCAGCAGTCAATTCCCCTTCTACGAGCAGTACTTC. It encodes CASSQFPFYEQYF.

The rearrangement links TRBV19 to TRBJ1-1, with a tentative D call TRBD1 (5 bases). The germline V and J ends were trimmed by 5 bases and 5 bases, with 9 bases remaining between them. This CDR3 comprises 12 residues. Germline V lookup: CDR1 LNHDA, CDR2 SQIVND (reference sequence). CDR3 sequence: CASSQGRTEAFF. CDR3 nucleotides: TGTGCCAGTAGTCAGGGCAGGACTGAAGCTTTCTTT.

This clone appeared a few times. The V and J genes are TRBV6-5 and TRBJ1-2; 8 positions agree with TRBD1. Germline trimming cut 6 bases from V and 7 bases from J; bases unmatched to any gene: 10. The CDR3 runs to 14 residues. Germline V gene data show CDR1 as MNHEY and CDR2 as SVGAGI. CDR3 region: CASSRTGGDGGYTF. The CDR3 coding sequence is TGTGCCAGCAGCCGAACAGGGGGAGATGGTGGCTACACCTTC.

The chain recombines TRBV18 with TRBJ2-7, with no clear D. Trimming stripped 3 bases from V and 0 bases from J, with 12 bases between. CDR3 size: 15 residues. Germline V CDR1 and CDR2: KGHSH, LQKENI. For the CDR3, the DNA is TGTGCCAGCTCACCTATCCAAAGACTCTCCTACGAGCAGTACTTC. Protein sequence: CASSPIQRLSYEQYF.

The chain employs TRBV5-6 and TRBJ2-1, with 13 positions matching TRBD2. The CDR3 covers 16 residues. V shed 2 bases and J 8 bases; nucleotides not matched to a gene: 7. Germline lookup yields CDR1 SGHDT and CDR2 YYEEEE. The chain's CDR3 is CASSFWGTSGNDEQFF. For the CDR3, the DNA is TGTGCCAGCAGCTTTTGGGGGACTAGCGGGAATGATGAGCAGTTCTTC.

V usage is TRBV28 and J usage is TRBJ1-2, with 8 bases that match TRBD1. The CDR3 has 14 residues. V dropped 3 bases and J dropped 3; count of bases not matched to a gene: 3. Germline CDR1 is MDHEN and CDR2 is SYDVKM. The CDR3 sequence: CASSFNRGDYGYTF. CDR3 nucleotide sequence: TGTGCCAGCAGTTTTAACAGGGGGGACTATGGCTACACCTTC.

The V call is TRBV7-2, the J call TRBJ2-4, with TRBD1 matching 8 bases. V lost 5 bases to trimming and J lost 0 bases; unmatched junction nucleotides: 6. The CDR3 is made up of 16 amino acids. CDR1 and CDR2 (germline): SGHTA, FQGNSA. The CDR3 reads CASSARTGIAKNIQYF. The DNA of the CDR3 is TGTGCCAGCAGCGCTCGGACAGGGATAGCCAAAAACATTCAGTACTTC.

V and J are TRBV10-3 and TRBJ2-2; the D gene is possibly TRBD1 (5 bases). The CDR3 spans 16 residues. Germline lookup yields CDR1 ENHRY and CDR2 SYGVKD. With 1 base removed from V and 1 base from J, the gap between germline ends came to 10 bases. The CDR3: CAISEWGGQNTGELFF. The CDR3 bases are TGTGCCATCAGTGAGTGGGGCGGACAGAACACCGGGGAGCTGTTTTTT.

In its sample, this clone was seen a few times. The chain carries TRBV7-9 and TRBJ1-1; 9 nucleotides align to TRBD1. V lost 1 base, J lost 5 bases, and 11 bases stayed unmatched. The germline V gene has CDR1 SEHNR and CDR2 FQNEAQ (reference sequence). The CDR3 extends over 17 amino acids. Here the CDR3 DNA reads TGTGCCAGCAGCTTAGATCCGGGACAGGGTTCGGGTACTGAAGCTTTCTTT. Translated: CASSLDPGQGSGTEAFF. The variable domain in full, completed from reference TRBV7-9 and TRBJ1-1, reads DTGVSQNPRHKITKRGQNVTFRCDPISEHNRLYWYRQTLGQGPEFLTYFQNEAQLEKSRLLSDRFSAERPKGSFSTLEIQRTEQGDSAMYLCASSLDPGQGSGTEAFFGQGTRLTVV.

This clone was observed a single time. The gene calls are TRBV4-1 and TRBJ2-1, with 8 bases lining up with TRBD1. V trimming: 1 base; J trimming: 0 bases; junction bases outside the gene matches: 2. Germline V gene data show CDR1 as MGHRA and CDR2 as YSYEKL. The CDR3 has 16 amino acids. The CDR3 coding sequence is TGCGCCAGCAGCCAAGGACAGGGGAGCTCCTACAATGAGCAGTTCTTC. As protein: CASSQGQGSSYNEQFF.

This clone appeared a few times. The chain links TRBV6-5 to TRBJ1-1; D ambiguous. CDR3 length: 14 residues. Trimming shortened V by 0 bases and J by 3 bases, and 8 bases separated the two germline ends. Looked up from germline, CDR1 is MNHEY and CDR2 is SVGAGI. CDR3 loop: CASSYSGRDTEAFF. CDR3 in DNA: TGTGCCAGCAGTTACTCGGGTCGGGACACTGAAGCTTTCTTT.

In this sample, this clone turned up once. This chain links TRBV27 with TRBJ2-3, with TRBD2 identical over 13 bases. CDR1 and CDR2 from the germline V gene are MNHEY and SMNVEV (reference sequence). CDR3 length: 19 amino acids. J lost 10 bases, V lost 2 bases, and 18 bases had no gene match. CDR3 protein: CASSLLVTAGLAGPLAQYF. For the CDR3, the DNA is TGTGCCAGCAGTTTACTAGTCACTGCGGGACTAGCGGGACCCCTTGCGCAGTATTTT.

This chain connects TRBV19 to TRBJ1-6; 10 bases match TRBD1. The V gene's germline CDR1 is LNHDA and CDR2 SQIVND (reference sequence). J gave up 14 bases and V 4 bases, and 11 bases lay outside the gene matches. The CDR3 has 15 residues. In DNA, the CDR3 is TGTGCCAGTAGTACGGGACAGGGGACAAAAAAAACCCTCCACTTT. This encodes CASSTGQGTKKTLHF.

This clone was counted once. The V gene is TRBV19, the J gene TRBJ2-7; D is ambiguous. With 1 base removed from V and 0 bases from J, the gap between germline ends came to 4 bases. CDR3 length: 13 residues. Germline V CDR1 and CDR2: LNHDA, SQIVND (reference sequence). The DNA of the CDR3 is TGTGCCAGTAGTATAGGACACTCCTACGAGCAGTACTTC. Translating it yields CASSIGHSYEQYF.

The J gene is TRBJ2-7, the V gene TRBV27; D is perhaps TRBD2 (5 bases). This CDR3 has 13 amino acids. Per the germline V gene, CDR1 is MNHEY and CDR2 is SMNVEV (reference sequence). Trimming took off 3 bases at V and 1 base at J, with 7 bases between the two ends. The CDR3 sequence: CASSFGVSYEQYF. The CDR3 DNA reads TGTGCCAGCAGTTTCGGGGTTTCCTACGAGCAGTACTTC.

The rearrangement links TRBV28 to TRBJ2-7, with D possibly being TRBD1 (6 bases). V lost 5 bases, J lost 2 bases, and 13 bases lay in between. Germline V gene data show CDR1 as MDHEN and CDR2 as SYDVKM. The CDR3 length is 14 residues. CDR3 amino acids: CASSPGTLPYEQYF. The DNA of the CDR3 is TGTGCCAGCAGTCCCGGGACACTTCCCTACGAGCAGTACTTC. The complete variable domain, with remaining parts taken from reference TRBV28 and TRBJ2-7, reads DVKVTQSSRYLVKRTGEKVFLECVQDMDHENMFWYRQDPGLGLRLIYFSYDVKMKEKGDIPEGYSVSREKKERFSLILESASTNQTSMYLCASSPGTLPYEQYFGPGTRLTVT.

This rearrangement joins TRBV12-3 or TRBV12-4 to TRBJ1-2; D is undetermined. V was clipped by 6 bases and J by 7 bases, with 12 bases between them. This CDR3 has 12 amino acids. CDR3 in amino acids: CASSPGLGGYTF. In DNA, the CDR3 is TGTGCCAGCAGCCCCGGACTAGGTGGCTACACCTTC.